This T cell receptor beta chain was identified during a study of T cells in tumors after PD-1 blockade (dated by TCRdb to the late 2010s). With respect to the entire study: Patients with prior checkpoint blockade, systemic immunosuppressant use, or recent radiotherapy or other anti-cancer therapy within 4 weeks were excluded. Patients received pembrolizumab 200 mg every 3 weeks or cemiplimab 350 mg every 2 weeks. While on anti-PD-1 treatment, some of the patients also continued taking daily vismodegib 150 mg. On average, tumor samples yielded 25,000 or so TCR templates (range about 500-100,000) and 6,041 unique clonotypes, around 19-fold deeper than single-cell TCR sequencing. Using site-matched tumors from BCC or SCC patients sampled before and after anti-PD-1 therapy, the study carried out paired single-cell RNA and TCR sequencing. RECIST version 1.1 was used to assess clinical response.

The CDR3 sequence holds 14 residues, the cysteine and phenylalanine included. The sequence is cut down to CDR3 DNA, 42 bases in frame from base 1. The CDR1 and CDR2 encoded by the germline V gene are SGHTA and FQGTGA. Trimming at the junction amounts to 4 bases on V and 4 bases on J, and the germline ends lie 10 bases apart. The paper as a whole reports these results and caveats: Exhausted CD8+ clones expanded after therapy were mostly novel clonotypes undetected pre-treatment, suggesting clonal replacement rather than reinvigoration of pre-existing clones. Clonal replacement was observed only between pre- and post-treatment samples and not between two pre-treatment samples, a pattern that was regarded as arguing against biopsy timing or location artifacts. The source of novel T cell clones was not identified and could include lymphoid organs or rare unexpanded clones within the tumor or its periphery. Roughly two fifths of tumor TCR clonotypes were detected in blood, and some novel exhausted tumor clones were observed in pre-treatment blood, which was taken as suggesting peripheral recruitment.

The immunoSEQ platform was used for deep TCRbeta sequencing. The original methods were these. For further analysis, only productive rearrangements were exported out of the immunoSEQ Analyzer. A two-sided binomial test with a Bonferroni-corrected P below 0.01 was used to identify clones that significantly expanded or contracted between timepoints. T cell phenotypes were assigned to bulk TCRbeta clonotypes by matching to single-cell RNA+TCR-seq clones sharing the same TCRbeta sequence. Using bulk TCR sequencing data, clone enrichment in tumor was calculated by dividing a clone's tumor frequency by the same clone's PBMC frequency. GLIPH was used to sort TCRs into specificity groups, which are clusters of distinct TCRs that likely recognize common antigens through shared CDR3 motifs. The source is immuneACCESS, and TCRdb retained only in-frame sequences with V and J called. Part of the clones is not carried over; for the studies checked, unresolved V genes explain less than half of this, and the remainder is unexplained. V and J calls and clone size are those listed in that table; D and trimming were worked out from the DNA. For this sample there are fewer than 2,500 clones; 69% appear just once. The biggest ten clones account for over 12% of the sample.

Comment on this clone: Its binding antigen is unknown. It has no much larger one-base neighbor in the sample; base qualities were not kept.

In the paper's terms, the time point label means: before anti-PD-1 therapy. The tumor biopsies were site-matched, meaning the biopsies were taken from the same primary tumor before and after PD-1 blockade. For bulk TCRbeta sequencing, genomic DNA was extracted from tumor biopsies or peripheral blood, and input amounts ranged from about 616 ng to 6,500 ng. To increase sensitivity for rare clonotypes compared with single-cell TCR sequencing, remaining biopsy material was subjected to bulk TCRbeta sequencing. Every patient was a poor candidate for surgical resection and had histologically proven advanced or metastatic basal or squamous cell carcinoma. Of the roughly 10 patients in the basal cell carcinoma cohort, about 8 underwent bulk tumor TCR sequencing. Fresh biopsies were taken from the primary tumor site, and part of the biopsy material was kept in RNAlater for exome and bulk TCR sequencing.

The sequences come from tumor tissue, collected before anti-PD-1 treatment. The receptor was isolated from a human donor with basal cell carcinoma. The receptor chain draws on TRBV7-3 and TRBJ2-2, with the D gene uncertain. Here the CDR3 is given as CASSSAPATGELFF. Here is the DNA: TGTGCCAGCAGCTCCGCCCCCGCCACCGGGGAGCTGTTTTTT.